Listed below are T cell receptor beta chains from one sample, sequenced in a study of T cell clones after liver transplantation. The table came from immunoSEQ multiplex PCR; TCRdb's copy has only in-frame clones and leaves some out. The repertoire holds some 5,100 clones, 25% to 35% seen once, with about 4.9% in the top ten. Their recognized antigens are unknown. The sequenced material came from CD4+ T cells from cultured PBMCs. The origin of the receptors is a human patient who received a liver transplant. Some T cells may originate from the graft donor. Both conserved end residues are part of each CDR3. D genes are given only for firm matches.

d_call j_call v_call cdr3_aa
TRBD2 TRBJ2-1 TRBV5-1 CASGGAGTSGSGSYNEQFF
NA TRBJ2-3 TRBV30 CAWSVGGGTDTQYF
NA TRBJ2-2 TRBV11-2 CASSPGAFGELFF
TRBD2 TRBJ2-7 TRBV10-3 CATTSGRPGYEQYF
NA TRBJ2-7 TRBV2 CASTRGRPAYEQYF
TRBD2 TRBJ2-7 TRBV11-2 CASSLAGVSSYEQYF
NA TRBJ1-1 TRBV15 CATSRDWEGSAFF
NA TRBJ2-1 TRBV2 CASTPQGAYNEQFF
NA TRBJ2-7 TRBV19 CASSIRQATYEQYF
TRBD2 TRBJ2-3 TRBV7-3 CASSSQREDTQYF